The clone carrying this T cell receptor beta chain was seen once. FACS enriched CD8+ TEMRA cells, while bulk CD8+ and CD4+ were negatively isolated. The authors reverse transcribed about 0.5 to 1 ug RNA with random hexamers. MiXCR was run by TCRdb on the immunoSEQ multiplex PCR reads, yielding one entry per CDR3 protein. The sample includes roughly 200,000 distinct CDR3 sequences, approximately 96% of them seen just once. This entry belongs to a study of CD8 T cells in Susac syndrome. The CDR3 runs to 14 residues. CDR1 and CDR2 from the germline V gene are GTSNPN and SVGIG (reference sequence). Trimming shortened V by 2 bases and J by 3 bases, and 11 bases separated the two germline ends.

This receptor was obtained from a human donor with multiple sclerosis. This chain connects TRBV30 to TRBJ1-5; no clear D. Sequenced material: CD4+ T cells from PBMCs. CDR3 in amino acids: CAWSISSLNQPQHF. CDR3 sequence (DNA): TGTGCCTGGAGTATCTCCAGCCTCAATCAGCCCCAGCATTTT.